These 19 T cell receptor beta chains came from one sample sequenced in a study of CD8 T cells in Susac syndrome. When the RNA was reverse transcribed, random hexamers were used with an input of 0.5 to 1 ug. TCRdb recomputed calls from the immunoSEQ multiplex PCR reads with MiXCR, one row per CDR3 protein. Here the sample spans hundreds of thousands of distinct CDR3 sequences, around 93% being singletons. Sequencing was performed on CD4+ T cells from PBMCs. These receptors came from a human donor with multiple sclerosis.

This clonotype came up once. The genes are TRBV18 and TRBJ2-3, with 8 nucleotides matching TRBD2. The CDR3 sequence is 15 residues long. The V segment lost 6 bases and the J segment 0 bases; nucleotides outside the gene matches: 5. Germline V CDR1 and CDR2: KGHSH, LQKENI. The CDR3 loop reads CASSTREGSTDTQYF. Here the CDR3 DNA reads TGTGCCAGCTCTACCCGGGAGGGAAGCACAGATACGCAGTATTTT.

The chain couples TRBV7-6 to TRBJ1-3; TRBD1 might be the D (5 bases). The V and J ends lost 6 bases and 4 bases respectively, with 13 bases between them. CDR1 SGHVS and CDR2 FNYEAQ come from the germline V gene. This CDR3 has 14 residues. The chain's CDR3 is CASSPRDSGNTIYF. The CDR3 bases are TGTGCCAGCAGTCCCAGGGACTCCGGAAACACCATATATTTT.

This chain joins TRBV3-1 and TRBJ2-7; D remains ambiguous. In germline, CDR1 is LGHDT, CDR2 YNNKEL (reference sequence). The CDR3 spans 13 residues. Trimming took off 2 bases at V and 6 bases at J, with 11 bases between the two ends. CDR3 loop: CASSQFGVPEQYF. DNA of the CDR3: TGTGCCAGCAGCCAATTTGGGGTACCCGAGCAGTACTTC.

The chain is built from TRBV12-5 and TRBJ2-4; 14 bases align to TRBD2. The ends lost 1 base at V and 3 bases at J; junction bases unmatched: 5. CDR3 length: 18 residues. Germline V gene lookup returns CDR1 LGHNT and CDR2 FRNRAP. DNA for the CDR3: TGTGCTAGTGGTTTGGGACTAGCGGGGGGGCGCGTCAAAAACATTCAGTACTTC. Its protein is CASGLGLAGGRVKNIQYF.

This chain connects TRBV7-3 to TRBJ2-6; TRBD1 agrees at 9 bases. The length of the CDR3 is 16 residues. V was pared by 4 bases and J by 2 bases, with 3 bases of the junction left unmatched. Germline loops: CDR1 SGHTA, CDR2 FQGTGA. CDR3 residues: CASSSYRGPGANVLTF. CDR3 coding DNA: TGTGCCAGCAGCTCCTACAGGGGGCCTGGGGCCAACGTCCTGACTTTC.

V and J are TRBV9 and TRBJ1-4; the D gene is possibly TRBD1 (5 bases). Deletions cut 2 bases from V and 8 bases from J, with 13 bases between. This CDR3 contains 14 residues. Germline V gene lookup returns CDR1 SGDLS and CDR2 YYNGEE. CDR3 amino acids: CASSVEAQGEKLFF. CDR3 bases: TGTGCCAGCAGCGTCGAAGCGCAGGGAGAAAAACTGTTTTTT.

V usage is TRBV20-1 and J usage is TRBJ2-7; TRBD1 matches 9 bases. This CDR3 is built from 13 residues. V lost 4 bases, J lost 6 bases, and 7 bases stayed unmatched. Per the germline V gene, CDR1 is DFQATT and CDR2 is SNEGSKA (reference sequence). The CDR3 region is CSATRTGVAEQYF. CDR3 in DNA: TGCAGTGCTACCCGGACAGGGGTAGCCGAGCAGTACTTC.

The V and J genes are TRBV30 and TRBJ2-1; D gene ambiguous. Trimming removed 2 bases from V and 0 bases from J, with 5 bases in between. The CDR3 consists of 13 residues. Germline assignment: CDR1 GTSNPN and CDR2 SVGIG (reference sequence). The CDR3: CAWSSDSYNEQFF. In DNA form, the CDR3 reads TGTGCCTGGAGTAGCGACTCCTACAATGAGCAGTTCTTC.

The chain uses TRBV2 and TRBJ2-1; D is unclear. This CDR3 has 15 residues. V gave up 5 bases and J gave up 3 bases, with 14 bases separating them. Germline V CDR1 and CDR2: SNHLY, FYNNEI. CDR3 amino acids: CASSSTGAVYNEQFF. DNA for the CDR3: TGTGCCAGCAGTTCCACGGGTGCGGTCTACAATGAGCAGTTCTTC.

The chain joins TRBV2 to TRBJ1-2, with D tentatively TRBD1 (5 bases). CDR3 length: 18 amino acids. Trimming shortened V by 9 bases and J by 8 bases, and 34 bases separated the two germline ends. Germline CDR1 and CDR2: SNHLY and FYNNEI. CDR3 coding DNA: TGTGCCAGTGGTAGGGACCAAAGACAGCCTATGGGTTCCAGGGGCTACACCTTC. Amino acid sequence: CASGRDQRQPMGSRGYTF.

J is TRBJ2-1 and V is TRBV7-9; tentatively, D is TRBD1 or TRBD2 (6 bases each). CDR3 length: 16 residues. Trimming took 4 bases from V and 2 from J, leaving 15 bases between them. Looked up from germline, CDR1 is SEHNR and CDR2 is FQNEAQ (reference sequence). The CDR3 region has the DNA TGTGCCAGCAGCTCGCTCGGAGGGGGTGCCTACAATGAGCAGTTCTTC. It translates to CASSSLGGGAYNEQFF.

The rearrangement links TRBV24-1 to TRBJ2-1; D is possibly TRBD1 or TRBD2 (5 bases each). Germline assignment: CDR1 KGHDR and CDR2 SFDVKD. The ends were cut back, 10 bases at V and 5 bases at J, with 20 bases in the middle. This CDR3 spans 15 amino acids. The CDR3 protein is CATGTGSKSDNEQFF. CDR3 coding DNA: TGTGCCACGGGGACGGGTTCCAAAAGTGACAATGAGCAGTTCTTC.

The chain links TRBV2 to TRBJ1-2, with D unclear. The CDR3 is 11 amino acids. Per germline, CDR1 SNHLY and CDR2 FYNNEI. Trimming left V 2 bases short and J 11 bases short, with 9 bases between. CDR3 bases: TGTGCCAGCAGTGAACGGCAGGAATACACCTTC. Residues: CASSERQEYTF.

In nucleotides, the CDR3 is TGCAGTGCTAGAGTCGGTGGGGACAGGGTGGGGGACTCCTACGAGCAGTACTTC. This encodes CSARVGGDRVGDSYEQYF. This sequence joins TRBV20-1 and TRBJ2-7; TRBD1 matches 9 bases. Germline V lookup: CDR1 DFQATT, CDR2 SNEGSKA (reference sequence). This CDR3 contains 18 residues. With V trimmed by 1 base and J by 0 bases, 13 bases remained unmatched.

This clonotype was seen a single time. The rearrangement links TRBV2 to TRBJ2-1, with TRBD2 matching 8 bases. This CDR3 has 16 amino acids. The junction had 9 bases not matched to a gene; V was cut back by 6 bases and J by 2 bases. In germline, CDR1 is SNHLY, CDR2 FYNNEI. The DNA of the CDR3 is TGTGCCAGCAGGGCCAGGGACGGGGGGGCCTACAATGAGCAGTTCTTC. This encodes CASRARDGGAYNEQFF.

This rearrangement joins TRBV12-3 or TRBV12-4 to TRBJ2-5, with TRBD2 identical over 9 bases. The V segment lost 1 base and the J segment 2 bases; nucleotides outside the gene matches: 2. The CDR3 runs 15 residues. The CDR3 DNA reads TGTGCCAGCAGTTTAGGGCTAGCGGGGCAAGAGACCCAGTACTTC. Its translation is CASSLGLAGQETQYF.

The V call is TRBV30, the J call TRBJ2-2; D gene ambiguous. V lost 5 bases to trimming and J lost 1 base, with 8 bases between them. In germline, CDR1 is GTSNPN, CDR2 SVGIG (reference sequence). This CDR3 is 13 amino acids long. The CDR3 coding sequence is TGTGCCTGGTCTGGCAGGAACACCGGGGAGCTGTTTTTT. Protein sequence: CAWSGRNTGELFF.

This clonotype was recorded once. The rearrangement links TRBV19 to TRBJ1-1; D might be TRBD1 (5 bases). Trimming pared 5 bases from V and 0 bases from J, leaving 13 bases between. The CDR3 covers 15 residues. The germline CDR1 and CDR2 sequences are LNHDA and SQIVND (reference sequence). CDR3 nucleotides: TGTGCCAGTAGTTCGACGGGGGTAATGAACACTGAAGCTTTCTTT. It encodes CASSSTGVMNTEAFF.

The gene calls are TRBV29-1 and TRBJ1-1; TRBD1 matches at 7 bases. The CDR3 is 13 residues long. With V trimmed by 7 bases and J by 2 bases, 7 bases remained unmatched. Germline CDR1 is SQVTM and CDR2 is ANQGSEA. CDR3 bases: TGCAGCGCCTCGGGACAGACAAACACTGAAGCTTTCTTT. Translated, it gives CSASGQTNTEAFF.